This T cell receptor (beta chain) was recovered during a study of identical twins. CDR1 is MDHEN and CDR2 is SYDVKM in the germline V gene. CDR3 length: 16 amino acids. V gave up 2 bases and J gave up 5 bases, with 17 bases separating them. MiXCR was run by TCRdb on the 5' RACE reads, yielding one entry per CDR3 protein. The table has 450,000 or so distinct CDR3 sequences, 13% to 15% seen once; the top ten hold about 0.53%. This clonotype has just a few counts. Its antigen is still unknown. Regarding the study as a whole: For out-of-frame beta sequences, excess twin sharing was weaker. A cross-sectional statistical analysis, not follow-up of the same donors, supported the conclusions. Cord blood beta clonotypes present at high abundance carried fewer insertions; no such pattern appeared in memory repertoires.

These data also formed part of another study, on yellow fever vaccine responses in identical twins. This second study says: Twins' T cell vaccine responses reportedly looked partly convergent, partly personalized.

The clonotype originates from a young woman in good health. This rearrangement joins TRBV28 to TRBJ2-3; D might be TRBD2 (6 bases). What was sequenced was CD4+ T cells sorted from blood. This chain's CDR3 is CASSLVAGRPGDTQYF. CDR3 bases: TGTGCCAGCAGTTTAGTGGCGGGGCGCCCTGGAGATACGCAGTATTTT. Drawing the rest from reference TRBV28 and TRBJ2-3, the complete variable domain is DVKVTQSSRYLVKRTGEKVFLECVQDMDHENMFWYRQDPGLGLRLIYFSYDVKMKEKGDIPEGYSVSREKKERFSLILESASTNQTSMYLCASSLVAGRPGDTQYFGPGTRLTVL.